Given below is one T cell receptor (beta chain) in context. Its matching antigen is unknown. This sample is part of a study of CD4 T cells in relation to SARS-CoV-2 and coronaviruses. Germline V gene sequence: CDR1 SGHVS, CDR2 FQNEAQ. The CDR3 contains 16 residues. The junction had 6 bases not matched to a gene; V was cut back by 0 bases and J by 5 bases. The assay was immunoSEQ multiplex PCR, and TCRdb's table has in-frame clones only and misses some. The sample has roughly 25,000 clones, 76% seen once; the top ten hold 20% to 25%. Unexposed donor CD4+ T cells date from 2011-2018, before the COVID-19 pandemic. The cells were cultured for 10 days before CD4+ T cells were isolated.

V is TRBV7-8 and J is TRBJ1-1; TRBD1 aligns across 10 bases. Sequencing input: CD4+ T cells from PBMCs, cultured in vitro. This clonotype originated in a human donor in good health. The CDR3 is CASSLARTGGWTEAFF. The CDR3 nucleotides read TGTGCCAGCAGCTTAGCCCGGACAGGGGGATGGACTGAAGCTTTCTTT.